This TCR beta chain was identified during a study of radiation and T cells in renal cell carcinoma. Assay used: immunoSEQ multiplex PCR; TCRdb lists only in-frame clones, some missing. This sample has 22,000 or so clones, with 40% to 55% found just once. From germline, CDR1 is SGHRS and CDR2 YFSETQ. The V gene lost 2 bases and the J gene lost 4 bases, with 9 bases spanning the gap. The CDR3 is made up of 13 amino acids. A remark on this clone: Its antigen is undetermined. It is likely a read error: a sequence one base away is far more abundant.

Treatment denoted: 15 Gy SBRT to primary tumor, nephrectomy 4 weeks later. The patient's renal cell carcinoma had clear cell pathology. The study, taken as a whole, reports: No pretreatment tumor biopsies were available for baseline clonotypes. Compared with controls, irradiated tumors showed greater TCR clonality. Tumor samples were small regions of around 0.94 g.

The origin of this receptor is a woman aged 50 to 60 with renal cell carcinoma. This chain connects TRBV5-1 to TRBJ1-1, with D possibly being TRBD1 (5 bases). Sequencing used tumor tissue, obtained from a patient whose treatment included radiotherapy and nephrectomy. CDR3 amino acids: CASSFRGTTEAFF. CDR3 nucleotides: TGCGCCAGCAGCTTCCGGGGGACCACTGAAGCTTTCTTT.